Listed below are T cell receptor beta chains from one sample, sequenced in a study of T cells after somatic rescue of genetic block. Libraries were prepared by immunoSEQ multiplex PCR; TCRdb keeps only in-frame clonotypes and omits some of them. The sample lists roughly 67,000 clones; around 92% were seen once. Sequenced: peripheral blood mononuclear cells (PBMCs). The receptors derive from a man aged 40-55 years. The CDR3 runs from the conserved cysteine through the conserved F or W. A D gene is named only where the DNA matches it firmly. Size tells how often a clone was seen (once, few, many) or the class of an expanded clone, and some rows leave it out.

abundance	v_gene	d_gene	j_gene	CDR3aa	CDR3nt
.	TRBV7-8	TRBD2	TRBJ2-2	CASSSKRTSGTGELFF	TGTGCCAGCAGCTCCAAGCGGACTAGCGGGACCGGGGAGCTGTTTTTT
.	TRBV5-1	.	TRBJ2-3	CASSDRDTDTQYF	TGCGCCAGCAGCGACCGGGACACAGATACGCAGTATTTT
.	TRBV15	TRBD1	TRBJ2-7	CATRQGATYEQYF	TGTGCCACCAGACAGGGGGCTACCTACGAGCAGTACTTC
.	TRBV2	.	TRBJ2-3	CASSEVDTQYF	TGTGCCAGCAGTGAAGTGGATACGCAGTATTTT
.	TRBV9	.	TRBJ1-1	CASSSDRTNTEAFF	TGTGCCAGCAGCTCCGACAGGACGAACACTGAAGCTTTCTTT
.	TRBV6-6	.	TRBJ2-5	CASSYSSGGETQYF	TGTGCCAGCAGTTACTCGAGCGGCGGGGAGACCCAGTACTTC
.	TRBV5-4	.	TRBJ2-1	CASSPTALYNEQFF	TGTGCCAGCAGCCCGACAGCACTCTACAATGAGCAGTTCTTC
.	TRBV19	TRBD2	TRBJ2-1	CASRTTKGTTEQFF	TGTGCCAGCCGAACCACTAAAGGGACTACTGAGCAGTTCTTC
.	TRBV19	TRBD2	TRBJ2-3	CASSAPLSGGAKDTQYF	TGTGCCAGTAGTGCCCCCCTGAGCGGGGGGGCCAAAGATACGCAGTATTTT
.	TRBV7-9	.	TRBJ2-1	CASMDTGSSYNEQFF	TGTGCCAGCATGGATACAGGGAGCTCCTACAATGAGCAGTTCTTC
.	TRBV10-2	.	TRBJ2-3	CASSEWRADTDTQYF	TGCGCCAGCAGTGAGTGGCGGGCTGACACAGATACGCAGTATTTT
.	TRBV2	.	TRBJ2-3	CASSEALRPDTQYF	TGTGCCAGCAGTGAAGCGCTTCGGCCAGATACGCAGTATTTT
.	TRBV28	.	TRBJ1-5	CASSPGQLPNQPQHF	TGTGCCAGCAGTCCCGGACAGCTACCAAATCAGCCCCAGCATTTT
.	TRBV4-2	TRBD2	TRBJ2-7	CASSQQTSEYEQYF	TGTGCCAGCAGCCAACAAACTAGCGAGTACGAGCAGTACTTC
.	TRBV6-1	.	TRBJ1-5	CASSDGGGNQPQHF	TGTGCCAGCAGTGACGGGGGAGGCAATCAGCCCCAGCATTTT
.	TRBV5-4	.	TRBJ2-2	CASKSSGGELFF	TGTGCCAGCAAGAGCAGCGGCGGGGAGCTGTTTTTT
.	TRBV6-4	TRBD2	TRBJ2-2	CASRVAGPTGELFF	TGTGCCAGTCGAGTAGCGGGACCCACCGGGGAGCTGTTTTTT
.	TRBV18	.	TRBJ2-5	CASSPRPQETQYF	TGTGCCAGCTCACCAAGACCCCAAGAGACCCAGTACTTC
.	TRBV7-2	.	TRBJ2-7	CASSLYGSGSSSYEQYF	TGTGCCAGCAGCTTATATGGAAGCGGGTCGAGCTCCTACGAGCAGTACTTC
.	TRBV9	.	TRBJ1-4	CASSPLAGREKLFF	TGTGCCAGCAGCCCCCTGGCGGGTCGGGAAAAACTGTTTTTT
.	TRBV6-1	.	TRBJ2-2	CASSPGQNTGELFF	TGTGCCAGCAGCCCGGGACAAAACACCGGGGAGCTGTTTTTT
.	TRBV5-1	.	TRBJ1-1	CASSTQANTEAFF	TGCGCCAGCAGTACTCAGGCGAACACTGAAGCTTTCTTT
.	TRBV5-1	.	TRBJ2-2	CASSPRGADTGELFF	TGCGCCAGCAGCCCCCGGGGGGCGGACACCGGGGAGCTGTTTTTT
.	TRBV5-6	.	TRBJ1-6	CASSPRVGNSPLHF	TGTGCCAGCAGCCCCAGGGTAGGAAATTCACCCCTCCACTTT
once	TRBV18	TRBD1	TRBJ1-2	CASSPRGQEYGYTF	TGTGCCAGCTCACCACGGGGACAGGAATATGGCTACACCTTC
once	TRBV6-1	.	TRBJ1-1	CASSEMGGANTEAFF	TGTGCCAGCAGTGAGATGGGGGGAGCGAACACTGAAGCTTTCTTT